This T cell receptor beta chain was obtained from a study of cytomegalovirus exposure and HLA in healthy donors (dated by TCRdb to the late 2010s). Turning to the overall study: According to an earlier analysis of 587 of the donors, 150 million to 200 million T cells yielded roughly 100 million unique TCR beta sequences and 276 Gb of sequence data. Among the roughly 410 genotyped donors, more than 70% belonged to the genetic ancestry cluster associated with self-reported Caucasian donors. In an earlier analysis of 587 of the donors, high-throughput TCR beta sequencing was used to judge whether each TCR beta V gene segment behaved as functional or pseudogenic. A separate validation cohort of over 95 different subjects was used in addition to the roughly 640-subject first cohort. Because of strong linkage in the cohort, a handful of DR-DQ haplotypes were treated as single units for association and clustering. Donor age, sex, ethnicity and CMV serostatus were collected together with the repertoire data. Among some 400 genotyped donors of the cohort, an average of approximately 240,000 unique TCR beta nucleotide sequences were sequenced per donor, roughly a sixth of them non-productive. Every discovery cohort repertoire had been produced on one sequencing platform. High-throughput TCR immunosequencing, statistical association of individual TCRs with disease status, and machine learning were combined to predict cytomegalovirus infection status. Using immunosequencing, the study profiled T cell repertoires from some 670 subjects and related those repertoires to cytomegalovirus serostatus. HLA typing included class I and class II loci at four-digit resolution. To study patterns of TCR occurrence, a later analysis re-analyzed previously published TCR beta repertoires from 500 to 850 donors and added high-resolution HLA genotyping. Typing coverage differed by locus: A, B, C, DRB1 and DQB1 were typed in roughly 620-630 donors, DQA1 in approximately 520, DPA1 in over 600, and DPB1 in 450 to 490. Rather than using new phenotypic data, the later analysis identified candidate immune exposures from TCR beta sequences and from how often those sequences occurred across donors. The study was designed to test whether signatures of past pathogen exposure could be identified by cataloging public T cell receptors. A later genetic analysis used genome-wide SNP genotypes for about 55% of the 666 donors, treating that subset as a discovery cohort. An early release covering roughly 580 HLA-typed donors comprised about 310 gigabases of sequencing data and roughly 85 million unique TCR sequences. Summary of the overall study and its limitations: In vitro tests confirmed that a few of the cytomegalovirus-associated TCR beta chains recognize cytomegalovirus antigens. Strong co-occurrence of HLA alleles, especially DR and DQ, made assigning TCR associations to individual alleles difficult. While some public TCRs were present in many individuals, most TCR sequences turned up only very rarely across donors. An earlier analysis of roughly 570 of the donors showed that most TCR beta V segments appeared in productive rearrangements either about 87% or about 30% of the time, which broadly matched IMGT annotations. Compared with the 666-donor mean, donors in an Asian-associated ancestry cluster had fewer N-insertions in productive TCRs, according to a later genetic analysis. In a later analysis, HLA-associated TCR beta chains were found to be more clonally expanded and to have lower generation probabilities than equally common non-associated chains. Only TCR beta chains were sequenced in this cohort, and the absence of alpha or paired-chain data limited detectable features. According to the authors, the approach could potentially be generalized to other disease states and immunological phenotypes. Specific HLA alleles were associated with 15,000 to 20,000 TCR beta sequences at a false discovery rate of 0.05 in a later analysis. A later analysis reported that several top co-occurrence clusters appeared linked to parvovirus B19, influenza, CMV and Epstein-Barr virus. CMV serostatus was the only immune exposure information available for the cohort. The presence/absence analyses assumed that sequencing depth was roughly uniform across donors, and that assumption may not be true. The study gave a list of some 150 TCR beta chains associated with cytomegalovirus. In a later analysis, most CMV-associated TCR beta chains were found to appear HLA-restricted, with HLA associations seemingly driven largely by CMV exposure. A cluster of highly shared sequence variants was judged likely to represent a technical artifact of the sequencing pipeline. Linkage disequilibrium might explain the correlated functional status among segregating V segments, but an unknown experimental factor could not be ruled out. A further reported finding was that TCR beta sequences accurately predicted the HLA-A and HLA-B alleles for most subjects in the first cohort. V-gene and J-gene trimming of TCR beta chains was associated with a missense DCLRE1C variant in a later genetic analysis, and the association was replicated in an independent cohort. Because counts were too low, roughly 16 rarely observed V segments, including chromosome 9 orphons, were left out of the earlier analysis of about 620 of the donors. Cytomegalovirus status was reported to be diagnosed by the classifier with high specificity and sensitivity in both the original and validation cohorts. A later analysis found that TCR association rates varied across HLA loci, with DRB1 alleles showing the most associated TCRs and HLA-C alleles the fewest. Some IMGT-functional V segments, including TRBV6-2 and TRBV6-3, could not be distinguished by the 87-base-pair reads and were therefore excluded. Because HLA typing was missing for some donors at each locus, association tests included only the typed subset.

Reading the germline V gene gives CDR1 SGHVS and CDR2 FNYEAQ. Cut back by 5 bases and 5 bases, the V and J ends lie 13 bases apart. The CDR3 goes from the cysteine to the phenylalanine over 14 residues. Only the CDR3 part of the read is kept: 42 bases, read in frame from the first base. The library was built by means of the immunoSEQ multiplex PCR assay. For the multiplex PCR, a mixture combining 60 forward primers for TCR Vbeta segments and 13 reverse primers for TCR Jbeta segments was used. Amplification of the CDR3 region of rearranged TCR beta genes was performed with a multiplex PCR assay on genomic DNA. The Illumina HiSeq System was used to sequence the amplified TCR beta libraries as 87-base-pair reads. Under the source paper's analysis protocol: A later analysis tallied 75 million to 85 million unique TCR beta chains across the approximately 670 repertoires, and around 12 million of those chains were shared by two or more donors. A nearest-neighbor algorithm error-corrected the raw reads and collapsed the reads into unique sequences, merging closely related sequences to remove PCR and sequencing errors. To assign V, D and J gene segments, CDR3 sequences were aligned to IMGT reference sequences. For a sequence to be retained, at least a six-nucleotide match to both a V gene segment and a J gene segment was required. A rearrangement counted as productive if the CDR3 had no stop codons and remained in frame with V and J, and every other rearrangement counted as non-productive. CDR3 was defined according to IMGT convention as the region running from the second conserved V-encoded cysteine to the conserved J-encoded phenylalanine. The earlier analysis of about 530 of the donors excluded any sequence lacking an unambiguous match to a single V gene segment. An earlier analysis of a few hundred of the donors classified V segments as functional when productive rearrangements were above 56.7% and as segregating when the standard deviation between donors was above 5%. A statistical classification framework was built for diagnosing cytomegalovirus status from the catalog of TCR beta chain sequences. In a later analysis, V and J genes were assigned by comparing TCR nucleotide sequences against IMGT/GENE-DB human TR gene sequences. The TCRdist pipeline was used in a later analysis to assign CDR3 sequences and most-parsimonious VDJ recombination scenarios. In a later analysis, each TCR beta chain was defined by its CDR3 amino acid sequence together with its V-gene family, and reads lacking a unique V-gene family were excluded. A later analysis removed 592 highly shared, low-generation-probability nucleotide sequences to deal with suspected cross-contamination and a sequencing artifact. In a later analysis, a clonal expansion index was calculated for each public chain from normalized within-repertoire ranks of inferred template counts. In a later analysis, generation probabilities were computed using a VDJ recombination model fitted to out-of-frame rearrangements, and the results were checked against IGoR. Hypergeometric tests were used in a later analysis to score TCR-TCR, TCR-HLA and TCR-CMV co-occurrence, with a repertoire-size bias correction applied to the TCR pairs. False discovery rates were estimated in a later analysis by permuting HLA or CMV assignments 20 times. A later analysis grouped co-occurring TCRs with DBSCAN, adding TCRdist sequence similarity when clustering within HLA-allele-positive subsets. Co-occurrence clustering excluded repertoires with fewer than 30,000 or more than 120,000 public chains, plus five with anomalous nucleotide sharing. Not all clones reach the TCRdb copy of this immuneACCESS table, which keeps in-frame sequences only. Checked studies attribute under half of the gap to unresolved V genes and leave the rest unexplained. V and J calls and clone size follow that table, whereas D and trimming were derived from the DNA. This sample lists roughly 130,000 clones; 76% were detected once. In total, the top ten clones hold 1.5% to 2% of the sample.

In total, approximately 610 healthy bone marrow donors made up the cohort. Cohort members were all nominally healthy when sampled, although unrecorded immune exposures were likely present. The donor tested CMV seronegative, placing the donor among the approximately 400 seronegative members of the cohort. Every donor gave a peripheral blood sample, and the peripheral blood mononuclear cells from that sample were used for TCR beta sequencing. Genomic DNA was extracted from the blood cell samples with the Qiagen DNeasy Blood Extraction Kit. Comment on this clone: It lacks a known antigen. No much larger clone is present one base from it, and per-base qualities are unavailable.

The chain was built from TRBV7-6 and TRBJ2-1; a tentative D match to TRBD2 spans 6 bases. This clonotype was sampled from a man aged 35 to 55 in good health and CMV-seronegative. The sequenced material came from PBMCs. In nucleotide form, the sequence is TGTGCCAGCAGCAGCCCCGGGGGACACAATGAGCAGTTCTTC. The encoded protein is CASSSPGGHNEQFF.